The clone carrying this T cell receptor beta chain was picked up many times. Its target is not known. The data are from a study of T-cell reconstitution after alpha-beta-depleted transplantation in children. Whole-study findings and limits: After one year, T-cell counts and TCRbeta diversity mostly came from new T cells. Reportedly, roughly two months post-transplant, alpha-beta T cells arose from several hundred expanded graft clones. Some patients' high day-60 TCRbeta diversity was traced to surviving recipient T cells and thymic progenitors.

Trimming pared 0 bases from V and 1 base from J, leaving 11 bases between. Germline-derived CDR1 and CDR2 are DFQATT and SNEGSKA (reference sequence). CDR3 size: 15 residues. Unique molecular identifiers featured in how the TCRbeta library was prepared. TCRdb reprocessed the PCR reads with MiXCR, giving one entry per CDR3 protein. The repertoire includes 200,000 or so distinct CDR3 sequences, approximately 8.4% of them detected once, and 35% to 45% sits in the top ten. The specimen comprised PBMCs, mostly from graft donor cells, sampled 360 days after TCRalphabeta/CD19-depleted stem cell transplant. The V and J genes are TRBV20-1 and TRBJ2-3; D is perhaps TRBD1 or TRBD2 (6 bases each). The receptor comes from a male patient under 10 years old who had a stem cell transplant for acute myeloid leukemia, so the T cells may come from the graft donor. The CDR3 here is CSARDPGGRTDTQYF. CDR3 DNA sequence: TGCAGTGCTAGAGATCCCGGGGGCCGCACAGATACGCAGTATTTT.